This TCR beta chain was sequenced for a study of shared clonotypes between healthy human individuals. Some clones are missing from TCRdb's copy, which holds only in-frame ones; the method was immunoSEQ multiplex PCR. Altogether 470,000 or so clones are present, over 70% being singletons, with the ten largest covering about 13%. Germline CDR1 reads LGHNA; CDR2 reads YSLEER. The germline V and J ends were trimmed by 0 bases and 7 bases, with 15 bases remaining between them. This CDR3 is built from 16 residues. This TCR was recovered from a woman aged 35 to 49 in good health. Some clones in this sample may be carry-over from other donors' samples. The genes are TRBV4-3 and TRBJ2-2, with D unresolved. The specimen was PBMCs. This CDR3 is CASSQEVLFLGGELFF. The CDR3 bases are TGCGCCAGCAGCCAAGAGGTCCTGTTTTTGGGCGGGGAGCTGTTTTTT.